A selection of T cell receptor beta chains follows, all from one sample in a study of OX40 agonist ivuxolimab in advanced cancers. Clones were sequenced by immunoSEQ multiplex PCR, and TCRdb holds only the in-frame ones, with some missing. The data contain 100,000 to 120,000 clones, more than 70% of them singletons. This material consisted of CD4+ or CD8+ T cells sorted from blood, taken in a trial of the OX40 agonist ivuxolimab. The receptors were sampled from an adult with an advanced solid tumor such as melanoma, head and neck, liver or kidney cancer. The CDR3 runs from the conserved cysteine through the conserved F or W. A D gene is named only where the DNA matches it firmly. Clone size is not always given. Where it is, it says once, few, many or a class for expanded clones.

d_call	v_call	j_call	clone_size	cdr3_nt	cdr3_aa
NA	TRBV5-1	TRBJ2-7	few	TGCGCCAGCAGCTTGAGTAGGGGCATCTCCTACGAGCAGTACTTC	CASSLSRGISYEQYF
TRBD2	TRBV18	TRBJ2-1	NA	TGTGCCAGCTCACCAAATGCGGCGGGGGGGGATGAGCAGTTCTTC	CASSPNAAGGDEQFF
TRBD1	TRBV4-1	TRBJ1-2	NA	TGCGCCAGCAGCCGGGACAGGGAGGACTATGGCTACACCTTC	CASSRDREDYGYTF
TRBD1	TRBV28	TRBJ1-5	once	TGTGCCAGCAGTTTAGGGGGACAGACCAATCAGCCCCAGCATTTT	CASSLGGQTNQPQHF
TRBD2	TRBV4-2	TRBJ2-7	once	TGTGCCAGCAGCCAAGGACTAGCGATGGGCTACGAGCAGTACTTC	CASSQGLAMGYEQYF
NA	TRBV10-3	TRBJ1-5	NA	TGTGCCATCAGTGAGTACCACGGACCAGATGGCCAGCATTTT	CAISEYHGPDGQHF
NA	TRBV5-5	TRBJ1-2	NA	TGTGCCAGCAGCTTGTCGGGGCATGGCTATGGCTACACCTTC	CASSLSGHGYGYTF
NA	TRBV7-2	TRBJ2-1	NA	TGTGCCAGCAGCCCCCACCGGGCGGGAAACAATGAGCAGTTCTTC	CASSPHRAGNNEQFF
TRBD1	TRBV19	TRBJ2-1	NA	TGTGCCAGTAAACGGGGACAGGGTTTCTACAATGAGCAGTTCTTC	CASKRGQGFYNEQFF
NA	TRBV5-1	TRBJ2-3	NA	TGCGCCAGCAGCTTGGCGGCCCAAAAAGCGGATACGCAGTATTTT	CASSLAAQKADTQYF
NA	TRBV7-7	TRBJ2-5	once	TGTGCTAGCAGCTTGACGGGGACCGGAGAGACCCAGTACTTC	CASSLTGTGETQYF
NA	TRBV29-1	TRBJ2-5	NA	TGCAGCGCAGAAGGAACTCATGGAGAGACCCAGTACTTC	CSAEGTHGETQYF
TRBD2	TRBV6-1	TRBJ2-5	NA	TGTGCCAGCAGTGAAGCGCGTCGGCTAGCGGCTCAAGAGACCCAGTACTTC	CASSEARRLAAQETQYF
NA	TRBV12-5	TRBJ2-4	NA	TGTGCTAGTACACTAAAGGAGGCCATGCCAATGTACTTC	CASTLKEAMPMYF
TRBD1	TRBV13	TRBJ2-1	NA	TGTGCCAGCAGCTTAGGGGACAGGGGTTACAATGAGCAGTTCTTC	CASSLGDRGYNEQFF
TRBD2	TRBV25-1	TRBJ2-1	NA	TGTGCCAGCAGTCTTAGCGGGCCGTCCTCCAATGAGCAGTTCTTC	CASSLSGPSSNEQFF